This TCR beta chain was captured in a study of breast tumors, draining lymph nodes, adjacent tissues. Study conclusions and caveats: Most tumor T cells seemingly derive from lymph node, then expand in tumor. Compared with basal-like, luminal-like tumors shared significantly more repertoire with nontumor tissue. The lymph node origin of tumor T cells was framed as consistent with a hypothesis, not demonstrated. Tumor repertoires ranked between lymph nodes and nontumor tissue in diversity, with V and J gene preferences.

This clonotype appeared a few times. The antigen remains undetermined. J gave up 4 bases and V 8 bases, and 14 bases lay outside the gene matches. Germline V CDR1 and CDR2: SGHVS, FQNEAQ. This CDR3 has 16 amino acids. TCRdb re-called the multiplex PCR reads with MiXCR, one entry per CDR3 protein. The table shows under 350,000 distinct CDR3 sequences, with roughly 31% occurring only once. The lymph nodes were axillary draining lymph nodes from breast cancer patients. This TCR was recovered from a female donor with breast cancer. Some clones in this sample may be carry-over from other donors' samples. The source material was axillary lymph node tissue. The V gene is TRBV7-8, the J gene TRBJ2-3; the match to TRBD2 covers 8 bases. The CDR3 region has the DNA TGTGCCAGCTCACCATTCACGGGAGGGGGTTCAGATACGCAGTATTTT. The encoded protein is CASSPFTGGGSDTQYF.